A selection of T cell receptor beta chains follows, all from one sample in a study of T cells in Graves' hyperthyroidism and ophthalmopathy. TCRdb re-called the multiplex PCR reads through MiXCR, storing one row per CDR3 protein. This sample has 380,000 or so distinct CDR3 sequences, with 15% to 20% found just once. The sequenced sample consisted of blood. These receptors all stem from a woman in her late teens or twenties with Graves' hyperthyroidism. CDR3s include the opening cysteine and the closing phenylalanine or tryptophan. The order of the fields is V gene, D gene, J gene, clone size, CDR3 DNA, CDR3 protein. The D gene is left open where the match is weak. Only some rows state a clone size, as once, few, many or a class for expanded clones.

TRBV10-3	-	TRBJ2-5	many	TGTGCCATCAGTGAGTCGACTCGGGTTCGGTCAGAGACCCAGTACTTC	CAISESTRVRSETQYF
TRBV6-5	-	TRBJ1-2	many	TGTGCCAGCAGTTGGACAGCTTCCTATGGCTACACCTTC	CASSWTASYGYTF
TRBV20-1	-	TRBJ1-1	many	TGCAGTGCTAGAGATTTGGCGAACACTGAAGCTTTCTTT	CSARDLANTEAFF
TRBV19	-	TRBJ2-7	many	TGTGCCAGTAGTATGGGGGGCGCTATCTACGAGCAGTACTTC	CASSMGGAIYEQYF
TRBV6-1	-	TRBJ1-2	many	TGTGCCAGCAGTGAGTCAGGGGATGGCTACACCTTC	CASSESGDGYTF
TRBV20-1	TRBD1	TRBJ2-7	many	TGCAGTGCTAGAAGACAGGGGGCGAACGAGCAGTACTTC	CSARRQGANEQYF
TRBV11-2	-	TRBJ1-2	many	TGTGCCAGCAGCCCGACGGGCCCTAACTATGGCTACACCTTC	CASSPTGPNYGYTF
TRBV27	TRBD1	TRBJ1-2	-	TGTGCCAGCAGTCTGACAGGGGGCCAGGTGGGCTACACCTTC	CASSLTGGQVGYTF
TRBV20-1	TRBD2	TRBJ2-5	few	TGCAGTGCTGGCCCGGGGGGCTATAGCGGGGGGACATCCCAAGAGACCCAGTACTTC	CSAGPGGYSGGTSQETQYF
TRBV9	-	TRBJ1-1	many	TGTGCCAGCAGCGTAGCCCCCGGGAGTGGCACTGAAGCTTTCTTT	CASSVAPGSGTEAFF
TRBV10-3	-	TRBJ2-7	many	TGTGCCATCAGTGAGGACGGATACGAGCAGTACTTC	CAISEDGYEQYF
TRBV12-3/TRBV12-4	-	TRBJ1-2	-	TGTGCCAGCGGCGGGGTAGCTAACTATGGCTACACCTTC	CASGGVANYGYTF
TRBV12-3/TRBV12-4	-	TRBJ1-3	many	TGTGCCAGCAGTTTAGGATACACCATATATTTT	CASSLGYTIYF
TRBV18	-	TRBJ2-5	many	TGTGCCAGCTCGCAAAACAACCAAGAGACCCAGTACTTC	CASSQNNQETQYF
TRBV6-5	TRBD2	TRBJ2-7	-	TGTGCCAGCAGTTACGAACTAGCGCATTCCTACGAGCAGTACTTC	CASSYELAHSYEQYF
TRBV2	-	TRBJ1-1	-	TGTGCCAGCCGACCGGGAGTGGCTGAAGCTTTCTTT	CASRPGVAEAFF
TRBV7-6	TRBD2	TRBJ2-2	many	TGTGCCAGCAGCTCATCTAGCGGGGGCACCGGGGAGCTGTTTTTT	CASSSSSGGTGELFF
TRBV7-9	-	TRBJ1-5	many	TGTGCCAGCAGCTTAGGGACCGCTTATCAGCCCCAGCATTTT	CASSLGTAYQPQHF
TRBV20-1	-	TRBJ1-5	many	TGCAGTGCTACCCAGCCCGGTGGTCAGCCCCAGCATTTT	CSATQPGGQPQHF
TRBV9	-	TRBJ1-2	many	TGTGCCAGCAGCGCACACGGTTACCAATATGGCTACACCTTC	CASSAHGYQYGYTF
TRBV30	-	TRBJ2-5	many	TGTGCGGCCGACAGTCTGGAGACCCAGTACTTC	CAADSLETQYF
TRBV19	TRBD2	TRBJ2-5	many	TGTGCCAGTAGTACACCTAGCGGGGGACAAGAGACCCAGTACTTC	CASSTPSGGQETQYF
TRBV7-3	-	TRBJ2-2	many	TGTGCCAGCAGCTTATTGGGTGCCGGGGAGCTGTTTTTT	CASSLLGAGELFF
TRBV5-1	-	TRBJ1-2	many	TGCGCCAGCAGCTTGCGTGCGGACTATGGCTACACCTTC	CASSLRADYGYTF
TRBV6-1	TRBD1	TRBJ1-2	-	TGTGCCAGCAGTGAAGTCGGGGACAGGGCCCTATATGGCTACACCTTC	CASSEVGDRALYGYTF
TRBV11-2	-	TRBJ1-2	many	TGTGCCAGCAGCTTATCACCGAGCTATGGCTACACCTTC	CASSLSPSYGYTF
TRBV18	-	TRBJ1-1	many	TGTGCCAGCTCACCATCTTGGACGGGCCTTGAAGCTCTCTTT	CASSPSWTGLEALF
TRBV28	TRBD1	TRBJ2-7	-	TGTGCCAGCAGTTCCCTGGGACAGGGGTTCGACGAGCAGTACTTC	CASSSLGQGFDEQYF
TRBV7-9	TRBD2	TRBJ2-5	-	TGTGCCAGCAGATCACCGGGACTAGCCTACAGGGAGACCCAGTACTTC	CASRSPGLAYRETQYF
TRBV5-1	TRBD1	TRBJ1-5	few	TGCGCCAGCAGCGCCGGCCCCGGGACAGGGGGTACTCAGCCCCAGCATTTT	CASSAGPGTGGTQPQHF
TRBV2	-	TRBJ2-5	many	TGTGCCAGCAGTGAGGGGCAGGTAAAAGAGACCCAGTACTTC	CASSEGQVKETQYF
TRBV7-8	-	TRBJ1-2	many	TGTGCCAGCAGCTCTATGACTACACCCTTCGTATATGGCTACACCTTC	CASSSMTTPFVYGYTF
TRBV12-3/TRBV12-4	TRBD2	TRBJ2-5	few	TGTGCCAGCAGTTTTTGGGGAGGGGCCCACGAGACCCAGTACTTC	CASSFWGGAHETQYF
TRBV20-1	TRBD1	TRBJ2-2	many	TGCAGTGCTAGACAAGGGGGCCGGGACACCGGGGAGCTGTTTTTT	CSARQGGRDTGELFF
TRBV6-1	TRBD1	TRBJ2-7	many	TGTGCCAGCAACGAGGGACAGGCGGGCGAGCAGTACTTC	CASNEGQAGEQYF
TRBV3-1	-	TRBJ1-2	once	TGTGCCAGCAGCTCCGGACGGGACATCCTATATGGCTACACCTTC	CASSSGRDILYGYTF
TRBV11-3	TRBD1	TRBJ1-1	many	TGTGCCAGCAGTCCCGGACAGGGATGGAACACTGAAGCTTTCTTT	CASSPGQGWNTEAFF
TRBV6-2/TRBV6-3	-	TRBJ1-6	-	TGTGCCAGCAGTTACTCCACTCCTAATCCGTTGATGGAGACCTTTAATTCACCCCTCCACTTT	CASSYSTPNPLMETFNSPLHF
TRBV15	-	TRBJ1-1	many	TGTGCCACCAGCAGAGATGGGTCCCGGGAAGCTTTCTTT	CATSRDGSREAFF
TRBV6-1	-	TRBJ2-6	many	TGTGCCAGCCAGGATCCCTCGGTCAACGTCCTGACTTTC	CASQDPSVNVLTF
TRBV9	-	TRBJ2-5	many	TGTGCCAGCAGCCCGAACGGACTTCATCAAGAGACCCAGTACTTC	CASSPNGLHQETQYF
TRBV5-1	-	TRBJ2-7	many	TGCGCCAGCAGTTATGGGCCCACAGGTACCTACGAGCAGTACTTC	CASSYGPTGTYEQYF
TRBV12-3/TRBV12-4	TRBD1	TRBJ2-6	many	TGTGCCAGCAGTCCGGGGGACAGGGGGAACTCTGGGGCCAACGTCCTGACTTTC	CASSPGDRGNSGANVLTF